Following are 20 T cell receptor beta chains from one sample sequenced in a study of spatial heterogeneity in lung cancer (dated by TCRdb to about 2019). The receptor library was made with 5' RACE. Reads for this sample came from a NextSeq 500. The public sequencing data were trimmed at Q25 with fastp and processed into clonotypes with MiXCR by TCRdb, which kept only in-frame beta chains. Rows are combined by CDR3 protein, so each entry shows the most common genes and DNA. In all, the sample holds 14,000 to 15,000 distinct CDR3 sequences, and 10% to 13% of those were seen once. The ten largest clonotypes hold approximately 30% of the sample. The sample's time point label, decoded: sample taken at primary tumor resection. Without any cell sorting, TCR sequencing was performed on whole RNA extracted either from tumor and nontumor lung tissue or from cryopreserved PBMC samples. Sequencing was performed on PBMCs, taken at surgery. These TCRs come from a female donor with early-stage non-small cell lung cancer.

Many counts were recorded for this clonotype. V gene TRBV20-1 combines with J gene TRBJ2-3; D could derive from TRBD1 or TRBD2 (6 bases each). Per the germline V gene, CDR1 is DFQATT and CDR2 is SNEGSKA (reference sequence). The CDR3 covers 16 residues. With 0 bases removed from V and 4 bases from J, the gap between germline ends came to 17 bases. The DNA of the CDR3 is TGCAGTGCTAGAGATCAGGGGCGGGGTCAGCCAGATACGCAGTATTTT. Its translation: CSARDQGRGQPDTQYF.

DNA for the CDR3: TGCGCCAGCAGTGATAGGTTTAATGAGCAGTTCTTC. Protein sequence: CASSDRFNEQFF. This sequence joins TRBV10-1 and TRBJ2-1, with D unresolved. Germline loops: CDR1 WNHNN, CDR2 SYGVQD (reference sequence). The CDR3 spans 12 residues. V lost 3 bases and J 7 bases, leaving 7 bases between the germline ends.

This clonotype came up many times. V usage is TRBV3-1 and J usage is TRBJ1-1; no firm D call. The CDR3 covers 16 residues. Trimming left V 0 bases short and J 4 bases short, with 15 bases between. Looked up from germline, CDR1 is LGHDT and CDR2 is YNNKEL (reference sequence). CDR3 coding DNA: TGTGCCAGCAGCCAAGATATTTACCCCCCGGGCACTGAAGCTTTCTTT. It yields the protein CASSQDIYPPGTEAFF.

The chain links TRBV13 to TRBJ1-2; 8 bases align to TRBD1. The CDR3 consists of 16 residues. Trimming took 3 bases from V and 1 from J; bases not matched to a gene: 7. Germline CDR1 is PRHDT and CDR2 is FYEKMQ (reference sequence). Here the CDR3 reads CASSFVNGQGNYGYTF. CDR3 in DNA: TGTGCCAGCAGCTTCGTAAATGGACAGGGTAACTATGGCTACACCTTC.

This clonotype was picked up a small number of times. This chain connects TRBV3-1 to TRBJ2-1; maybe TRBD2 (7 bases). The ends were cut back, 4 bases at V and 6 bases at J, with 16 bases in the middle. The germline gives CDR1 LGHDT, CDR2 YNNKEL (reference sequence). The CDR3 extends over 15 amino acids. The CDR3 DNA reads TGTGCCAGCAGCCCTCCTCGGGGGGCCATCAATGAGCAGTTCTTC. Protein product: CASSPPRGAINEQFF.

Ten or more counts support this clonotype. V usage is TRBV2 and J usage is TRBJ1-2; D is possibly TRBD1 (6 bases). The CDR3 consists of 14 residues. The germline V gene has CDR1 SNHLY and CDR2 FYNNEI. The germline V and J ends were trimmed by 9 bases and 1 base, with 15 bases remaining between them. This CDR3 is CASARGGNNYGYTF. The CDR3 DNA sequence: TGTGCCAGTGCAAGAGGGGGAAATAACTATGGCTACACCTTC.

V gene TRBV9 combines with J gene TRBJ2-3; D gene uncertain. Trimming pared 3 bases from V and 2 bases from J, leaving 10 bases between. CDR3 length equals 14 residues. The V gene's germline CDR1 is SGDLS and CDR2 YYNGEE. In DNA, the CDR3 is TGTGCCAGCAGCGCCTTTGGAGCCACAGATACGCAGTATTTT. It translates to CASSAFGATDTQYF.

This clonotype was seen ten or more times. The chain links TRBV20-1 to TRBJ2-3; D gene unclear. V was shortened by 2 bases and J by 2 bases, with 8 bases between the two germline ends. The CDR3 covers 13 residues. Germline assignment: CDR1 DFQATT and CDR2 SNEGSKA (reference sequence). The CDR3 DNA follows: TGCAGTGCTAGACAGGATTTCACAGATACGCAGTATTTT. Translation gives CSARQDFTDTQYF.

This clonotype was counted at least ten times. In DNA form, the CDR3 reads TGCGCCAGCAGTGATAGTGACTCTTCATACAATGAGCAGTTCTTC. Its protein is CASSDSDSSYNEQFF. V gene TRBV10-1 combines with J gene TRBJ2-1; no definite D call. The CDR3 consists of 15 residues. Germline V lookup: CDR1 WNHNN, CDR2 SYGVQD (reference sequence). Trimming left V 3 bases short and J 4 bases short, with 13 bases between.

This clonotype is medium-sized within its sample. The chain is built from TRBV7-2 and TRBJ1-1; no clear D gene. V lost 2 bases to trimming and J lost 3 bases, with 10 bases between them. Per the germline V gene, CDR1 is SGHTA and CDR2 is FQGNSA. The CDR3 is made up of 14 amino acids. The CDR3 sequence is CASSLSSWDTEAFF. The CDR3 DNA reads as TGTGCCAGCAGCTTAAGTTCGTGGGACACTGAAGCTTTCTTT.

Judged by abundance, this clonotype is medium-sized. This chain's CDR3 is CAISEFHSTDTQYF. CDR3 coding DNA: TGTGCCATCAGTGAGTTCCATAGCACAGATACGCAGTATTTT. The V gene is TRBV10-3, the J gene TRBJ2-3; no definite D call. Per the germline V gene, CDR1 is ENHRY and CDR2 is SYGVKD. The CDR3 is made up of 14 amino acids. Trimming took 1 base from V and 0 from J, leaving 5 bases between them.

This clonotype has at least ten counts. V is TRBV7-9 and J is TRBJ1-6; weak D call: TRBD1 (5 bases). CDR1 is SEHNR and CDR2 is FQNEAQ in the germline V gene (reference sequence). V was trimmed by 5 bases and J by 13 bases, leaving 12 bases between them. This CDR3 comprises 12 residues. The DNA of the CDR3 is TGTGCCAGCAGCCCCGACGGGGGGCCCCTCCACTTT. As protein: CASSPDGGPLHF.

Many counts were recorded for this clonotype. The chain uses TRBV11-2 and TRBJ2-5; 9 bases fit TRBD1. The CDR3 is 17 residues long. The germline gives CDR1 SGHAT, CDR2 FQNNGV. V dropped 5 bases and J dropped 4; count of bases not matched to a gene: 14. The CDR3 coding sequence is TGTGCCAGCAGCGTCCCGAGTAGGGGACAGGGACGAGAGACCCAGTACTTC. Encoded protein: CASSVPSRGQGRETQYF.

The chain recombines TRBV7-9 with TRBJ1-1, with D possibly being TRBD1 (5 bases). Deletions cut 0 bases from V and 5 bases from J, with 7 bases between. CDR1 and CDR2 from the germline V gene are SEHNR and FQNEAQ (reference sequence). The CDR3 runs 13 residues. The chain's CDR3 is CASSLAQGTEAFF. In DNA form, the CDR3 reads TGTGCCAGCAGCTTAGCTCAGGGAACTGAAGCTTTCTTT.

There are many counts of this clonotype. CDR3 nucleotide sequence: TGTGCCAGCAGCCAAGATTTAGGGGCTAGCGGGGCAATAAAAGACAATGAGCAGTTCTTC. Protein: CASSQDLGASGAIKDNEQFF. V is TRBV4-2 and J is TRBJ2-1, with TRBD2 matching 9 bases. The CDR3 runs to 20 residues. Germline V gene lookup returns CDR1 LGHNA and CDR2 YNFKEQ. Losses at the gene ends were 0 bases for V and 5 bases for J; bases not matched to a gene: 17.

This clonotype was picked up many times. The rearrangement joins TRBV7-9 to TRBJ2-7, with TRBD1 as a possible D gene (5 bases). Per germline, CDR1 SEHNR and CDR2 FQNEAQ (reference sequence). This CDR3 region has 14 residues. V dropped 5 bases and J dropped 6 bases, with 17 bases sitting between them. The CDR3 spells CASSQDTAVSEQYF. The CDR3 region has the DNA TGTGCCAGCAGCCAGGACACGGCCGTCTCCGAGCAGTACTTC.

Of note for this clonotype: Given a much more abundant clone one base away, this may be a read error. The rearrangement links TRBV20-1 to TRBJ2-6, with D perhaps matching TRBD1 (6 bases). V was clipped by 3 bases and J by 0 bases, with 18 bases between them. Per the germline V gene, CDR1 is DFQATT and CDR2 is SNEGSKA (reference sequence). The CDR3 length is 18 residues. CDR3 DNA sequence: TGCAGTGCTAGGGACAGAATGAGCCCATACTCTGGGGCCAACGTCCTGACTTTC. It encodes CSARDRMSPYSGANVLTF.

This clonotype was recorded many times. The rearrangement joins TRBV5-1 to TRBJ1-2, with 8 bases identical to TRBD1. This CDR3 has 16 residues. From germline, CDR1 is SGHRS and CDR2 YFSETQ. Unmatched junction bases numbered 8, after V lost 4 bases and J lost 0 bases. This CDR3 reads CASSKLGQATNYGYTF. In DNA form, the CDR3 reads TGCGCCAGCAGCAAATTGGGACAGGCCACTAACTATGGCTACACCTTC.

This clonotype was seen many times. The chain joins TRBV9 to TRBJ1-1; no definite D call. V lost 1 base, J lost 1 base, and 5 bases lay in between. CDR3 length equals 13 residues. Germline assignment: CDR1 SGDLS and CDR2 YYNGEE. For the CDR3, the DNA is TGTGCCAGCAGCGTAACAGCGAACACTGAAGCTTTCTTT. It translates to CASSVTANTEAFF.

This clonotype was seen repeatedly, ten times or more. The V gene is TRBV5-1, the J gene TRBJ2-2; D perhaps matches TRBD1 (6 bases). Germline lookup yields CDR1 SGHRS and CDR2 YFSETQ. Trimming removed 3 bases from V and 0 bases from J, with 9 bases in between. The CDR3 contains 15 residues. In nucleotides, the CDR3 is TGCGCCAGCAGCTCGGACAGCTCGAACACCGGGGAGCTGTTTTTT. Translation gives CASSSDSSNTGELFF.